One and the same sample provided the 11 T cell receptor beta chains below, sequenced in a study of T cell changes during pregnancy in multiple sclerosis. Using immunoSEQ multiplex PCR, the repertoire was profiled, and TCRdb retains in-frame clones only, with some absent. Of around 66,000 clones detected, 90% to 95% appear once; the ten largest clones hold about 2.3%. This sample comprised peripheral blood, obtained in the third trimester of pregnancy. Source of these receptors: a female donor in good health, enrolled as a control in a pregnancy study.

The chain employs TRBV6-5 and TRBJ1-2, with 10 bases that match TRBD1. V lost 8 bases to trimming and J lost 7 bases; unmatched junction nucleotides: 4. Looked up from germline, CDR1 is MNHEY and CDR2 is SVGAGI. The CDR3 is made up of 12 amino acids. DNA for the CDR3: TGTGCCAGCCGACAGGGGGCGATTGGCTACACCTTC. Translated, it gives CASRQGAIGYTF.

The rearrangement links TRBV7-2 to TRBJ1-5, with D perhaps matching TRBD1 (5 bases). The germline CDR1 and CDR2 sequences are SGHTA and FQGNSA. CDR3 length: 17 residues. The ends were cut back, 0 bases at V and 2 bases at J, with 14 bases in the middle. The DNA for the CDR3 is TGTGCCAGCAGCTTAGCGTCGGCAGGGATGGGCAATCAGCCCCAGCATTTT. Amino acid sequence: CASSLASAGMGNQPQHF. Together with reference TRBV7-2 and TRBJ1-5, the CDR3 gives the full variable domain: GAGVSQSPSNKVTEKGKDVELRCDPISGHTALYWYRQSLGQGLEFLIYFQGNSAPDKSGLPSDRFSAERTGGSVSTLTIQRTQQEDSAVYLCASSLASAGMGNQPQHFGDGTRLSIL.

This chain connects TRBV19 to TRBJ2-7; TRBD2 might be the D (6 bases). V was pared by 1 base and J by 7 bases, with 14 bases between. This CDR3 contains 14 residues. Germline assignment: CDR1 LNHDA and CDR2 SQIVND (reference sequence). CDR3 residues: CASSIGGNRGEQYF. CDR3 in DNA: TGTGCCAGTAGTATAGGCGGGAACCGGGGTGAGCAGTACTTC. The full variable domain, with the rest looked up from reference TRBV19 and TRBJ2-7, is DGGITQSPKYLFRKEGQNVTLSCEQNLNHDAMYWYRQDPGQGLRLIYYSQIVNDFQKGDIAEGYSVSREKKESFPLTVTSAQKNPTAFYLCASSIGGNRGEQYFGPGTRLTVT.

This clone came up once. V gene TRBV5-4 combines with J gene TRBJ2-5; 7 bases map to TRBD2. With V trimmed by 1 base and J by 1 base, 7 bases remained unmatched. Germline V lookup: CDR1 SGHNT, CDR2 YYREEE (reference sequence). This CDR3 has 16 amino acids. CDR3 protein: CASSLLSSGAQETQYF. DNA of the CDR3: TGTGCCAGCAGCTTGTTGTCTAGCGGAGCCCAAGAGACCCAGTACTTC.

V and J are TRBV10-3 and TRBJ2-1; D possibly corresponds to TRBD2 (7 bases). This CDR3 is built from 12 residues. V lost 7 bases, J lost 10 bases, and 14 bases lay in between. Germline CDR1 and CDR2: ENHRY and SYGVKD. In DNA, the CDR3 is TGTGCCATCACTTCGACGGGGGGCGAGCAGTTCTTC. Encoded protein: CAITSTGGEQFF.

The DNA for the CDR3 is TGCGCCAGCAGGCCGACAGGGGGGTCCCACGAGCAGTACTTC. Its protein is CASRPTGGSHEQYF. This sequence joins TRBV5-1 and TRBJ2-7; TRBD1 matches 9 bases. This CDR3 contains 14 residues. CDR1 and CDR2 from the germline V gene are SGHRS and YFSETQ. Trimming took 5 bases from V and 5 from J; bases not matched to a gene: 8.

The chain carries TRBV27 and TRBJ1-4; D gene unclear. The V end was cut by 6 bases, the J end by 0 bases, with 11 bases between. The CDR3 is 15 residues long. The germline V gene has CDR1 MNHEY and CDR2 SMNVEV (reference sequence). The CDR3 protein is CASRKYSATNEKLFF. The CDR3 bases are TGTGCCAGCAGGAAATACAGTGCAACTAATGAAAAACTGTTTTTT.

The chain is built from TRBV28 and TRBJ2-1; 10 bases map to TRBD2. Trimming took 5 bases from V and 5 from J; bases not matched to a gene: 9. Germline loops: CDR1 MDHEN, CDR2 SYDVKM. The CDR3 totals 16 residues. The CDR3 is CASSPPRTSGHNEQFF. The CDR3 coding sequence is TGTGCCAGCAGTCCCCCCCGGACTAGCGGACACAATGAGCAGTTCTTC.

The V and J genes are TRBV27 and TRBJ2-7; 8 nucleotides align to TRBD2. CDR3 size: 14 residues. V lost 3 bases to trimming and J lost 3 bases; unmatched junction nucleotides: 4. Germline values: CDR1 MNHEY, CDR2 SMNVEV (reference sequence). CDR3: CASSFSGAFYEQYF. DNA for the CDR3: TGTGCCAGCAGTTTTAGCGGGGCCTTCTACGAGCAGTACTTC.

The V gene is TRBV5-6, the J gene TRBJ1-1, with a possible D match to TRBD1 (5 bases). V was pared by 4 bases and J by 6 bases, with 7 bases between. Per germline, CDR1 SGHDT and CDR2 YYEEEE. The CDR3 spans 11 residues. CDR3 loop: CASSLQAEAFF. In nucleotides, the CDR3 is TGTGCCAGCAGCCTACAGGCTGAAGCTTTCTTT.

J is TRBJ1-2 and V is TRBV5-1, with 9 bases matching TRBD1. Trimming removed 0 bases from V and 3 bases from J; junction bases left unmatched: 9. The CDR3 loop spans 17 amino acids. CDR1 SGHRS and CDR2 YFSETQ come from the germline V gene. The CDR3 DNA follows: TGCGCCAGCAGCTTGGGGGACAGGGTAGATTTTGACTATGGCTACACCTTC. This gives the protein CASSLGDRVDFDYGYTF.